Only one count was recorded for the clone carrying this T cell receptor beta chain. Its antigen is as yet unknown. Primers for the PCR totalled 60 Vbeta and 13 Jbeta. Assay used: immunoSEQ multiplex PCR; TCRdb lists only in-frame clones, some missing. The sample records approximately 200,000 clones, 70% to 85% being singletons. This record belongs to a study of cytomegalovirus exposure and HLA in healthy donors. This CDR3 has 14 residues. Germline CDR1 and CDR2: LGHNA and YNFKEQ. V dropped 0 bases and J dropped 7 bases, with 12 bases sitting between them. Broader study findings: Per a prior analysis, the majority of TCR beta V segments were productive roughly 90% or roughly 30% of the time.

This chain uses TRBV4-2 with TRBJ1-1; possible D gene TRBD1, 6 bases. The source material was PBMCs. This clonotype originated in a woman aged 25-40 years in good health and CMV-seropositive. The CDR3 region is CASSQDTGRGEAFF. CDR3 in DNA: TGTGCCAGCAGCCAAGATACAGGGAGGGGTGAAGCTTTCTTT.